This T cell receptor beta chain derives from a study of blood T cell repertoires in COVID-19. This CDR3 comprises 13 residues. V shed 11 bases and J shed 2 bases, with 15 bases lying between them. Here immunoSEQ multiplex PCR was the method, and the copy in TCRdb shows in-frame clones only, minus some. The sample records roughly 140,000 clones, 80% being singletons. This clone was counted a few times. The rearrangement links TRBV12-3 or TRBV12-4 to TRBJ1-1; no clear D. This TCR derives from a man in his 60s with active or convalescent COVID-19. The specimen was peripheral blood. This CDR3 reads CAADTRLNTEAFF. DNA for the CDR3: TGTGCCGCTGACACAAGATTAAACACTGAAGCTTTCTTT.